The 13 T cell receptor beta chains given below trace back to one sample, sequenced in a study of early T cells in non-severe SARS-CoV-2 infection. Using its own MiXCR run on the 5' RACE reads, TCRdb lists one record per CDR3 protein. The sample lists some 96,000 distinct CDR3 sequences, 9.5% to 11% occurring once. This specimen was whole blood, taken at baseline. These receptors were collected from an adult who was a healthcare worker with PCR-confirmed SARS-CoV-2 infection or an uninfected control (not recorded which).

Ten or more counts support this clonotype. This chain links TRBV5-4 with TRBJ2-2; 7 nucleotides line up with TRBD2. Trimming at V came to 1 base and at J to 3 bases, leaving 9 bases not matched to a gene. Germline V gives CDR1 SGHNT, CDR2 YYREEE (reference sequence). The CDR3 spans 17 residues. The CDR3 DNA is TGTGCCAGCAGCTTGACCCTACTAGCGAAAGACACCGGGGAGCTGTTTTTT. Its translation: CASSLTLLAKDTGELFF.

This clonotype turned up a few times. This chain connects TRBV4-3 to TRBJ1-1, with D hard to call. This CDR3 comprises 15 residues. Germline lookup yields CDR1 LGHNA and CDR2 YSLEER. Trimming pared 0 bases from V and 1 base from J, leaving 9 bases between. The CDR3 DNA follows: TGCGCCAGCAGCCAAGATTGGCCGGCGAACACTGAAGCTTTCTTT. As protein: CASSQDWPANTEAFF.

This clonotype has ten or more counts. V is TRBV5-1 and J is TRBJ1-1; D possibly corresponds to TRBD1 (6 bases). Trimming took off 5 bases at V and 6 bases at J, with 17 bases between the two ends. The CDR3 totals 14 residues. CDR1 and CDR2 (germline): SGHRS, YFSETQ. The CDR3 is CASRRIMDSSEAFF. For the CDR3, the DNA is TGCGCCAGCAGACGAATAATGGACAGCTCTGAAGCTTTCTTT.

The chain has TRBV12-3 or TRBV12-4 and TRBJ2-7; possibly TRBD2 for D (6 bases). V gave up 6 bases and J gave up 1 base, with 7 bases separating them. The CDR3 runs to 12 residues. The CDR3 nucleotides read TGTGCCAGCAGCCGGGGGTCCTACGAGCAGTACTTC. It encodes CASSRGSYEQYF.

Judged by abundance, this clonotype is medium-sized. V and J are TRBV11-3 and TRBJ1-6; 7 bases are a match to TRBD1. This CDR3 has 14 residues. Germline-derived CDR1 and CDR2 are SGHNT and YENEEA. With 4 bases clipped from V and 7 bases from J, the junction kept 4 bases outside the gene matches. CDR3 sequence reads: CASSSGTVNSPLHF. The CDR3 DNA sequence: TGTGCCAGCAGCTCCGGGACAGTGAATTCACCCCTCCACTTT.

The CDR3 region is CASSLAPWTAGNSPLHF. In DNA form, the CDR3 reads TGTGCCAGCAGCTTGGCCCCCTGGACAGCCGGCAATTCACCCCTCCACTTT. The chain links TRBV5-5 to TRBJ1-6, with D possibly being TRBD1 (6 bases). V gave up 0 bases and J gave up 7 bases, with 17 bases separating them. The CDR3 is 17 amino acids. Germline V gives CDR1 SGHKS, CDR2 YYEKEE (reference sequence).

V usage is TRBV24-1 and J usage is TRBJ1-5; D remains unclear. Germline V gene sequence: CDR1 KGHDR, CDR2 SFDVKD. Between the trimmed V and J ends, which lost 2 bases and 2 bases, there was a span of 9 bases. This CDR3 is 15 amino acids long. The CDR3 spells CATSDSNVRNQPQHF. For the CDR3, the DNA is TGTGCCACCAGTGATTCCAACGTACGCAATCAGCCCCAGCATTTT.

The V gene is TRBV29-1, the J gene TRBJ2-1, with 16 bases aligning to TRBD2. This CDR3 spans 18 amino acids. The ends lost 4 bases at V and 2 bases at J; junction bases unmatched: 8. Per germline, CDR1 SQVTM and CDR2 ANQGSEA. CDR3 residues: CSVGGLAGGPGTYNEQFF. Written as DNA, the CDR3 is TGCAGCGTTGGGGGACTAGCGGGAGGGCCGGGGACCTACAATGAGCAGTTCTTC.

This clonotype was counted a few times. The chain has TRBV6-6 and TRBJ1-1, with D unclear. Germline-derived CDR1 and CDR2 are MNHNY and SVGAGI (reference sequence). V was shortened by 6 bases and J by 3 bases, with 14 bases between the two germline ends. CDR3 size: 14 residues. The chain's CDR3 is CASRNHQAYTEAFF. In DNA form, the CDR3 reads TGTGCCAGCAGGAACCACCAGGCCTACACTGAAGCTTTCTTT.

The genes are TRBV7-2 and TRBJ2-1, with TRBD2 as a possible D gene (6 bases). Trimming stripped 5 bases from V and 10 bases from J, with 15 bases between. Germline CDR1 and CDR2: SGHTA and FQGNSA. The CDR3 extends over 13 amino acids. CDR3 region: CASSPRTRGEQFF. The DNA of the CDR3 is TGTGCCAGCAGCCCGCGCACACGGGGGGAGCAGTTCTTC. Full variable domain (outside the CDR3, taken from reference TRBV7-2 and TRBJ2-1): GAGVSQSPSNKVTEKGKDVELRCDPISGHTALYWYRQSLGQGLEFLIYFQGNSAPDKSGLPSDRFSAERTGGSVSTLTIQRTQQEDSAVYLCASSPRTRGEQFFGPGTRLTVL.

At least ten counts were recorded for this clonotype. The chain links TRBV4-2 to TRBJ1-5; D is undetermined. The germline V gene has CDR1 LGHNA and CDR2 YNFKEQ. CDR3 size: 14 residues. The germline V and J ends were trimmed by 0 bases and 7 bases, with 10 bases remaining between them. This CDR3 reads CASSQDLLGQPQHF. The CDR3 nucleotides are TGTGCCAGCAGCCAAGATCTTTTGGGACAGCCCCAGCATTTT.

In this sample, this clonotype turned up a few times. The chain combines TRBV28 with TRBJ1-1; the D is unclear. CDR1 is MDHEN, CDR2 SYDVKM, per germline. CDR3 length: 14 amino acids. Trimming removed 4 bases at V and 1 base at J, with 10 bases between. The CDR3 region has the DNA TGTGCCAGCAGTTATTCGACTGCGAACACTGAAGCTTTCTTT. As protein: CASSYSTANTEAFF.

This clonotype was seen a few times. The rearrangement joins TRBV5-4 to TRBJ1-2, with 7 bases aligning to TRBD1. The germline V gene has CDR1 SGHNT and CDR2 YYREEE (reference sequence). The CDR3 runs 14 residues. Unmatched junction bases numbered 4, after V lost 3 bases and J lost 2 bases. DNA for the CDR3: TGTGCCAGCAGCTCACAGGGGTCGAACTATGGCTACACCTTC. Translation: CASSSQGSNYGYTF. Variable domain in full (rest from reference TRBV5-4 and TRBJ1-2): ETGVTQSPTHLIKTRGQQVTLRCSSQSGHNTVSWYQQALGQGPQFIFQYYREEENGRGNFPPRFSGLQFPNYSSELNVNALELDDSALYLCASSSQGSNYGYTFGSGTRLTVV.